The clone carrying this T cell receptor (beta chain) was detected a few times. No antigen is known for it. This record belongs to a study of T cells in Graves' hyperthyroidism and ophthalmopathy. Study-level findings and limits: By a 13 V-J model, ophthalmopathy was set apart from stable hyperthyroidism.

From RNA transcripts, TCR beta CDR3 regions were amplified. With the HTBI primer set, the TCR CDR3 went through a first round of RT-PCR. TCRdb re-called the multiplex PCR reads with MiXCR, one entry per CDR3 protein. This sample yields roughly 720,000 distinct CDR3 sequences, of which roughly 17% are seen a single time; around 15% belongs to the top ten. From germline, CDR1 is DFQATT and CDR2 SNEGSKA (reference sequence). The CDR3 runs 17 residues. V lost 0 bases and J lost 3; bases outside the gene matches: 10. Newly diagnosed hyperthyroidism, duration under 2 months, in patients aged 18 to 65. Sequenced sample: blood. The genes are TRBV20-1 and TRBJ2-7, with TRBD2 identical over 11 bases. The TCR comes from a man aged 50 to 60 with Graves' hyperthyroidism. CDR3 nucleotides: TGCAGTGCTAGAGATCTTAGCGGGAGGGAAGGGGACTACGAGCAGTACTTC. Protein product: CSARDLSGREGDYEQYF.